Shown below are 30 T cell receptor beta chains from a single sample sequenced in a study of shared clonotypes between healthy human individuals. Sequencing used immunoSEQ multiplex PCR; TCRdb keeps in-frame clones, though not all of them. Among some 120,000 clones, 68% were seen once, and the ten largest hold 24%. The sequencing input was memory CD8+ T cells sorted from blood. The subset was: CD45RO+ cells pooled with CCR7-negative TemRA cells. Every receptor here comes from a woman between 25 and 40 years old in good health.

The chain recombines TRBV25-1 with TRBJ1-2; D remains ambiguous. V lost 6 bases, J lost 2 bases, and 16 bases lay in between. The CDR3 is 15 residues long. Germline V gives CDR1 MGHDK, CDR2 SYGVNS. The CDR3 DNA reads as TGTGCCAGCAGCGACCTAGGGAGGGAGAACTATGGCTACACCTTC. As protein: CASSDLGRENYGYTF.

This clone was observed once. The chain uses TRBV2 and TRBJ1-5; no clear D. Germline V gene sequence: CDR1 SNHLY, CDR2 FYNNEI. The CDR3 has 14 amino acids. With 7 bases removed from V and 4 bases from J, the gap between germline ends came to 14 bases. In nucleotides, the CDR3 is TGTGCCAGCAATTGGAGGTGGGCGAATCAGCCCCAGCATTTT. Its translation: CASNWRWANQPQHF.

The chain uses TRBV28 and TRBJ2-7; D is unclear. Germline V CDR1 and CDR2: MDHEN, SYDVKM. V was pared by 6 bases and J by 2 bases, with 26 bases between. This CDR3 spans 18 amino acids. CDR3 DNA: TGTGCCAGCAGCCCTGCCACAACCCACCCGTGGTGGGCCTACGAGCAGTACTTC. It codes for CASSPATTHPWWAYEQYF.

This sequence joins TRBV6-5 and TRBJ1-2; TRBD1 is a possible D gene (5 bases). CDR3 length: 13 residues. The germline V and J ends were trimmed by 10 bases and 0 bases, with 12 bases remaining between them. Germline CDR1 MNHEY, CDR2 SVGAGI. CDR3 sequence reads: CATGGFTNYGYTF. The CDR3 DNA reads as TGTGCCACCGGGGGGTTTACTAACTATGGCTACACCTTC.

This clone was recorded once. V and J are TRBV6-1 and TRBJ1-2; D may be TRBD1 (5 bases). The germline V and J ends were trimmed by 4 bases and 3 bases, with 21 bases remaining between them. Germline assignment: CDR1 MNHNS and CDR2 SASEGT. This CDR3 has 17 amino acids. CDR3 amino acids: CASSVIIRGSGDYGYTF. Written as DNA, the CDR3 is TGTGCCAGCAGTGTAATCATACGGGGGTCCGGCGACTATGGCTACACCTTC.

The CDR3, as DNA: TGTGCCAGCAGTGCCCTGGCCGGACAGAAAATTCAAGAGACCCAGTACTTC. It codes for CASSALAGQKIQETQYF. The V and J genes are TRBV25-1 and TRBJ2-5; the D gene is possibly TRBD1 (6 bases). The CDR3 runs 17 residues. Trimming removed 4 bases from V and 2 bases from J, with 20 bases in between. In germline, CDR1 is MGHDK, CDR2 SYGVNS.

This chain joins TRBV28 and TRBJ2-3; unclear D gene. The CDR3 contains 13 residues. In germline, CDR1 is MDHEN, CDR2 SYDVKM. The ends were cut back, 3 bases at V and 6 bases at J, with 10 bases in the middle. CDR3 DNA: TGTGCCAGCAGTTTGCTACGACCGGATACGCAGTATTTT. It codes for CASSLLRPDTQYF.

The chain carries TRBV5-6 and TRBJ2-3, with unresolved D. CDR1 SGHDT and CDR2 YYEEEE come from the germline V gene. V was clipped by 5 bases and J by 2 bases, with 12 bases between them. The CDR3 sequence is 14 residues long. The chain's CDR3 is CASSALGDTDTQYF. The CDR3 region has the DNA TGTGCCAGCAGTGCCCTGGGCGACACAGATACGCAGTATTTT.

The chain links TRBV4-1 to TRBJ1-2; D remains unclear. CDR3 length: 16 residues. CDR1 MGHRA and CDR2 YSYEKL come from the germline V gene. V lost 0 bases, J lost 4 bases, and 15 bases lay in between. CDR3 coding DNA: TGCGCCAGCAGCCAAGAGGTGGGGTCCTCCTCCTATGGCTACACCTTC. Amino acid sequence: CASSQEVGSSSYGYTF.

This clone showed up just once. V is TRBV5-1 and J is TRBJ2-6, with TRBD1 identical over 7 bases. The CDR3 contains 18 residues. Per germline, CDR1 SGHRS and CDR2 YFSETQ. V shed 7 bases and J 0 bases; nucleotides not matched to a gene: 13. This CDR3 reads CASYSGTALYSGANVLTF. DNA of the CDR3: TGCGCCAGCTACTCCGGGACAGCCCTTTACTCTGGGGCCAACGTCCTGACTTTC.

CDR3 coding DNA: TGTGCCAGCAGCCAATCTCAAAATGAAAAACTGTTTTTT. It is translated as CASSQSQNEKLFF. This chain uses TRBV16 with TRBJ1-4; D gene unclear. Between the trimmed V and J ends, which lost 0 bases and 5 bases, there was a span of 4 bases. This CDR3 is 13 amino acids long. Germline-derived CDR1 and CDR2 are KGHSY and FQNENV.

J is TRBJ1-3 and V is TRBV5-1; D is perhaps TRBD1 (6 bases). With 2 bases removed from V and 4 bases from J, the gap between germline ends came to 10 bases. This CDR3 is built from 14 residues. The germline CDR1 and CDR2 sequences are SGHRS and YFSETQ. The CDR3: CASSLGTQGNTIYF. CDR3 bases: TGCGCCAGCAGCTTAGGGACACAAGGAAACACCATATATTTT. The full variable domain, in which reference TRBV5-1 and TRBJ1-3 provide the parts outside the CDR3, is KAGVTQTPRYLIKTRGQQVTLSCSPISGHRSVSWYQQTPGQGLQFLFEYFSETQRNKGNFPGRFSGRQFSNSRSEMNVSTLELGDSALYLCASSLGTQGNTIYFGEGSWLTVV.

The chain couples TRBV11-1 to TRBJ1-1, with 8 positions matching TRBD1. This CDR3 contains 15 residues. Germline V gene sequence: CDR1 SGHAT, CDR2 FQDESV (reference sequence). Unmatched junction bases numbered 7, after V lost 2 bases and J lost 5 bases. CDR3 in amino acids: CASSLLSTGGTEAFF. The CDR3 DNA follows: TGTGCCAGCAGCTTATTGTCAACAGGGGGGACTGAAGCTTTCTTT.

The chain is built from TRBV7-2 and TRBJ1-1; D unclear. Germline V gene data show CDR1 as SGHTA and CDR2 as FQGNSA. Trimming took off 3 bases at V and 7 bases at J, with 12 bases between the two ends. This CDR3 spans 13 amino acids. The DNA for the CDR3 is TGTGCCAGCAGCTTCGACCTCGCATTTGAAGCTTTCTTT. Translating it yields CASSFDLAFEAFF.

The chain carries TRBV20-1 and TRBJ2-1; D gene unclear. The V gene lost 6 bases and the J gene lost 10 bases, with 13 bases spanning the gap. This CDR3 is 11 amino acids long. The germline V gene has CDR1 DFQATT and CDR2 SNEGSKA (reference sequence). This CDR3 is CSAALPGEQFF. CDR3 sequence (DNA): TGCAGTGCAGCTCTCCCCGGGGAGCAGTTCTTC.

This clone has just a few counts. This chain connects TRBV4-1 to TRBJ1-1; D is ambiguous. The CDR3 sequence is 15 residues long. V was shortened by 3 bases and J by 3 bases, with 14 bases between the two germline ends. Germline CDR1 reads MGHRA; CDR2 reads YSYEKL. The CDR3 spells CASSQDWGGDTEAFF. For the CDR3, the DNA is TGCGCCAGCAGCCAGGACTGGGGTGGGGACACTGAAGCTTTCTTT.

This clone is a singleton in its sample. The chain combines TRBV7-9 with TRBJ2-3; D is uncertain. The V gene's germline CDR1 is SEHNR and CDR2 FQNEAQ (reference sequence). Trimming stripped 2 bases from V and 0 bases from J, with 12 bases between. The CDR3 has 16 residues. CDR3 sequence reads: CASSLPLRDSTDTQYF. In DNA, the CDR3 is TGTGCCAGCAGCTTACCGTTAAGAGATAGCACAGATACGCAGTATTTT. The full variable domain, rest sourced from reference TRBV7-9 and TRBJ2-3, is DTGVSQNPRHKITKRGQNVTFRCDPISEHNRLYWYRQTLGQGPEFLTYFQNEAQLEKSRLLSDRFSAERPKGSFSTLEIQRTEQGDSAMYLCASSLPLRDSTDTQYFGPGTRLTVL.

The rearrangement uses TRBV12-1 and TRBJ2-7; the DNA was not used to check the table's D call, TRBD2. TRBV12-1 is a documented pseudogene. The CDR3 has 16 residues. The CDR3 bases are TGTGCCAGCAGCCCGACCGGCTTAGCGGGGGACTACGAGCAGTACTTC. Translating gives CASSPTGLAGDYEQYF.

The CDR3 sequence: CASSADSRNQPQHF. The CDR3 nucleotides are TGTGCCAGCAGCGCGGACAGCAGGAATCAGCCCCAGCATTTT. This chain links TRBV7-9 with TRBJ1-5; D may be TRBD1 (6 bases). The CDR3 runs 14 residues. V was trimmed by 5 bases and J by 4 bases, leaving 12 bases between them. In germline, CDR1 is SEHNR, CDR2 FQNEAQ (reference sequence).

This chain uses TRBV19 with TRBJ1-6; 7 bases fit TRBD1. This CDR3 has 15 amino acids. V lost 7 bases, J lost 0 bases, and 3 bases stayed unmatched. Germline-derived CDR1 and CDR2 are LNHDA and SQIVND (reference sequence). CDR3 loop: CASNRGDSYNSPLHF. In DNA, the CDR3 is TGTGCCAGTAACAGGGGTGACTCCTATAATTCACCCCTCCACTTT. Together with reference TRBV19 and TRBJ1-6, the CDR3 gives the full variable domain: DGGITQSPKYLFRKEGQNVTLSCEQNLNHDAMYWYRQDPGQGLRLIYYSQIVNDFQKGDIAEGYSVSREKKESFPLTVTSAQKNPTAFYLCASNRGDSYNSPLHFGNGTRLTVT.

This chain joins TRBV6-6 and TRBJ2-7; D might be TRBD2 (5 bases). Trimming removed 0 bases from V and 7 bases from J, with 10 bases in between. The CDR3 extends over 13 amino acids. Germline V gene lookup returns CDR1 MNHNY and CDR2 SVGAGI (reference sequence). The CDR3 spells CASSYSNGNEQYF. In DNA form, the CDR3 reads TGTGCCAGCAGTTACTCGAACGGGAATGAGCAGTACTTC.

This clone has a handful of counts. The rearrangement links TRBV18 to TRBJ2-5; TRBD1 matches at 8 bases. Germline assignment: CDR1 KGHSH and CDR2 LQKENI. V dropped 0 bases and J dropped 2; count of bases not matched to a gene: 2. The CDR3 has 15 residues. The CDR3 coding sequence is TGTGCCAGCTCACCACCTACAGGGGGTCAAGAGACCCAGTACTTC. Translating it yields CASSPPTGGQETQYF.

This clone was seen repeatedly, ten times or more. The chain joins TRBV15 to TRBJ1-2; D is undetermined. This CDR3 is built from 14 residues. Looked up from germline, CDR1 is LNHNV and CDR2 is YYDKDF (reference sequence). The V and J ends lost 0 bases and 4 bases respectively, with 9 bases between them. CDR3 DNA sequence: TGTGCCACCAGCAGAGAGGCTGGGAGCTATGGCTACACCTTC. Its protein is CATSREAGSYGYTF.

The V gene is TRBV27, the J gene TRBJ2-1; the match to TRBD2 covers 12 bases. There are 17 residues in the CDR3. The V gene end was trimmed by 5 bases and the J gene end by 5 bases; junction bases not matched to a gene: 10. The germline V gene has CDR1 MNHEY and CDR2 SMNVEV (reference sequence). CDR3 nucleotides: TGTGCCAGCAGTCCTCTAGCGGGAGGGGGAATTCACAATGAGCAGTTCTTC. It is translated as CASSPLAGGGIHNEQFF.

The rearrangement joins TRBV4-1 to TRBJ1-2; D is uncertain. This CDR3 contains 14 residues. The V end was cut by 0 bases, the J end by 2 bases, with 7 bases between. Germline CDR1 is MGHRA and CDR2 is YSYEKL. The CDR3 region has the DNA TGCGCCAGCAGCCAAGATGGTCAGAACTATGGCTACACCTTC. Its translation: CASSQDGQNYGYTF.

About this clone: A read error may be the cause here, since a much bigger clone is one base away. The rearrangement uses TRBV15 and TRBJ2-6; no firm D call. The CDR3 length is 16 residues. Trimming cost V 0 bases and J 0 bases, with 6 bases left between them. CDR1 and CDR2 from the germline V gene are LNHNV and YYDKDF (reference sequence). CDR3 sequence (DNA): TGTGCCACCAGCAGAGATATGGGCTCTGGGGCCAACGTCCTGACTTTC. Its protein is CATSRDMGSGANVLTF.

The chain is built from TRBV5-8 and TRBJ2-5, with D possibly being TRBD2 (5 bases). Germline CDR1 reads SGHTS; CDR2 reads YDEGEE. V was trimmed by 1 base and J by 4 bases, leaving 14 bases between them. This CDR3 region has 15 residues. Here the CDR3 DNA reads TGTGCCAGCAGCTTGTTTCACTCCGAGGGAGAGACCCAGTACTTC. It yields the protein CASSLFHSEGETQYF.

Here the CDR3 reads CAISGLAEPQETQYF. For the CDR3, the DNA is TGTGCCATCAGTGGACTAGCGGAGCCACAAGAGACCCAGTACTTC. The rearrangement links TRBV10-3 to TRBJ2-5; 9 bases align to TRBD2. Germline CDR1 and CDR2: ENHRY and SYGVKD. J lost 2 bases, V lost 4 bases, and 5 bases had no gene match. The CDR3 runs to 15 residues.

This clone was observed at least ten times. This sequence joins TRBV7-2 and TRBJ2-7, with 7 nucleotides matching TRBD2. V trimming: 2 bases; J trimming: 6 bases; junction bases outside the gene matches: 13. The V gene's germline CDR1 is SGHTA and CDR2 FQGNSA. The CDR3 has 16 residues. The CDR3 DNA is TGTGCCAGCAGCTTACTTGCGGGAGTAGGGGTGGGCGAGCAGTACTTC. Protein product: CASSLLAGVGVGEQYF.

This chain uses TRBV29-1 with TRBJ2-1, with 7 bases fitting TRBD2. The germline V gene has CDR1 SQVTM and CDR2 ANQGSEA. The ends lost 4 bases at V and 4 bases at J; junction bases unmatched: 10. This CDR3 contains 15 residues. The CDR3 bases are TGCAGCGTTGGGGGGGGACTCTTGAGGTACAATGAGCAGTTCTTC. Its translation is CSVGGGLLRYNEQFF.